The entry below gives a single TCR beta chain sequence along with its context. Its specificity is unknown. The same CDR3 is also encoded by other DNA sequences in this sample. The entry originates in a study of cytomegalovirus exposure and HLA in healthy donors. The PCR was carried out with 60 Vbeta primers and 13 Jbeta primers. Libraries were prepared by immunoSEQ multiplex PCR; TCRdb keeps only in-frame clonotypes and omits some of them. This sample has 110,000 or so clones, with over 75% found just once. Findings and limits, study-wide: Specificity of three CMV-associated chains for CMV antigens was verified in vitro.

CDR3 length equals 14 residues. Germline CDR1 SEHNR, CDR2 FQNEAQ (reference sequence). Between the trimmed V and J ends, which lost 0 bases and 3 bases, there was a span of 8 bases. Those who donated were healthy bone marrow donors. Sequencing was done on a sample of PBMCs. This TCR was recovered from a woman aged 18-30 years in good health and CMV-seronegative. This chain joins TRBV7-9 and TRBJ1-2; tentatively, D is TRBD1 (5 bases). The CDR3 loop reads CASSLAGGDYGYTF. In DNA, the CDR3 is TGTGCCAGCAGCTTAGCGGGAGGGGACTATGGCTACACCTTC.